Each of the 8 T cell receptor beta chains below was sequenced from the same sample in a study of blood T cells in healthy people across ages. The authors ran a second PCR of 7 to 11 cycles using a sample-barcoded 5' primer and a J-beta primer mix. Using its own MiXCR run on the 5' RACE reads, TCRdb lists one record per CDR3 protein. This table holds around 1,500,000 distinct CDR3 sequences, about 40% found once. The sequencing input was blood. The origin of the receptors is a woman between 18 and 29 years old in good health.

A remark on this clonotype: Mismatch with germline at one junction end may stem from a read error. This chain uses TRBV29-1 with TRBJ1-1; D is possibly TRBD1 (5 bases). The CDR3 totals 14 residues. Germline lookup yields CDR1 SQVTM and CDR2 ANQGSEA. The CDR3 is CSVEDAGGHTEAFF. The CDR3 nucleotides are TGCAGTGTTGAAGATGCCGGGGGACACACTGAAGCTTTCTTT.

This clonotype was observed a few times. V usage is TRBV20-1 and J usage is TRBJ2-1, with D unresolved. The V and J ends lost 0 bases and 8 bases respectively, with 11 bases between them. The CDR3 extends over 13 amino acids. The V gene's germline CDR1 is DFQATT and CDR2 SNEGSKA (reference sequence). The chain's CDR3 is CSARDWENYEQFF. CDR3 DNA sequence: TGCAGTGCTAGAGATTGGGAAAATTATGAGCAGTTCTTC.

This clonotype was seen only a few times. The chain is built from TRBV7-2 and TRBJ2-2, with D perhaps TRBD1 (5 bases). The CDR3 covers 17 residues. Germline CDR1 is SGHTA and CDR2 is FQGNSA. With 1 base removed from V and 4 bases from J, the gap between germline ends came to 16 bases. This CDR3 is CASSLVGAPSGTGELFF. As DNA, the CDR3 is TGTGCCAGCAGCTTAGTAGGGGCGCCCTCCGGCACCGGGGAGCTGTTTTTT.

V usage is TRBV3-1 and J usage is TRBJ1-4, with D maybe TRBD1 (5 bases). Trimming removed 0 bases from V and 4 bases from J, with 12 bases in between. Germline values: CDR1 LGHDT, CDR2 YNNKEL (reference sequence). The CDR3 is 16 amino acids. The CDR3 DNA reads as TGTGCCAGCAGCCAAGATCGGGGCAGGGTTAATGAAAAACTGTTTTTT. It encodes CASSQDRGRVNEKLFF.

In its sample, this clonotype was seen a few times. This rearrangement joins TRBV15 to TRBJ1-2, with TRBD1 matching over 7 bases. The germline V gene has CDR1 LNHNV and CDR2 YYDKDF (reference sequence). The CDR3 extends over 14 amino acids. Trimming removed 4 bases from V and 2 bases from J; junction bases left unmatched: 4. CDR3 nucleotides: TGTGCCACCAGCAACAGGGGAGCGAACTATGGCTACACCTTC. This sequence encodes CATSNRGANYGYTF.

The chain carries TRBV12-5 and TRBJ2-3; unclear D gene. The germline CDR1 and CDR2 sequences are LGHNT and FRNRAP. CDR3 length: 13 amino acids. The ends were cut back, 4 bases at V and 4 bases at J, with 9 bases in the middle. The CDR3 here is CASGSSSADTQYF. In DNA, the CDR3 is TGTGCTAGTGGTTCGTCAAGCGCAGATACGCAGTATTTT.

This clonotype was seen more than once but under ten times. The CDR3 nucleotides read TGTGCCAGCAGCCGCGCTTTAAATGAGCAGTTCTTC. The encoded protein is CASSRALNEQFF. The chain links TRBV7-2 to TRBJ2-1; D is undetermined. The CDR3 is 12 amino acids. Deletions cut 5 bases from V and 7 bases from J, with 9 bases between. Germline CDR1 and CDR2: SGHTA and FQGNSA.

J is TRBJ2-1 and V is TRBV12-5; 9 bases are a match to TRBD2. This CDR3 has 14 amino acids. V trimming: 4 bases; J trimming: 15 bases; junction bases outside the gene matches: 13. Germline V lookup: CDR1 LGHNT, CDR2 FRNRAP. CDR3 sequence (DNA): TGTGCTAGTGGTTCGGCTAGCGGGACAAACGCGGGGTTCTTC. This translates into CASGSASGTNAGFF.